This record concerns one TCR beta chain sequence. Its specificity is not known. This CDR3 contains 17 residues. V lost 5 bases and J lost 5; bases outside the gene matches: 11. In germline, CDR1 is SGHAT, CDR2 FQNNGV. Every donor was a healthy Caucasian. The data derive from a study of identical twins. A universal primer binding site was introduced by template switching. The final cDNA contained unique molecular identifiers. TCRdb fed the 5' RACE reads into MiXCR, producing one record per CDR3 protein. Among about 530,000 distinct CDR3 sequences listed, around 22% were seen once. Study-wide points: Modelling approaches yielded underestimates of out-of-frame TCR alpha sharing between monozygotic twins. One should note that invariant MAIT and iNKT cells could partly confound zero-insertion analyses.

This sample also belongs to another study, concerning yellow fever vaccine responses in identical twins.

The rearrangement joins TRBV11-2 to TRBJ2-1; 11 nucleotides align to TRBD1. This receptor was obtained from a woman between 18 and 29 years old in good health. Specimen: CD4+ T cells sorted from blood. Here the CDR3 reads CASSPIPGTGGNNEQFF. As DNA, the CDR3 is TGTGCCAGCAGCCCCATCCCCGGGACAGGGGGTAACAATGAGCAGTTCTTC.